This T cell receptor beta chain was retrieved from a study of long-term antiretroviral therapy in people with HIV. The wider study: The earliest samples came about a decade before the 2015 immediate-ART recommendation. Overall study results and limits: Pre-ART clonal expansions dominated every time point's repertoire. No data on ART adherence, viral resistance or therapy changes.

Run at survey level, the immunoSEQ assay was version v3.0. Measured with immunoSEQ multiplex PCR; TCRdb has only the in-frame clones, and not every one. The sample comprises about 29,000 clones, approximately 80% of which are singletons, and around 8.3% rests with the top ten. Remarks on this clone: The antigen is not known.

Per germline, CDR1 SQVTM and CDR2 ANQGSEA. The CDR3 is made up of 15 amino acids. Between the trimmed V and J ends, which lost 3 bases and 2 bases, there was a span of 15 bases. HIV-positive participants all received treatment in the United States. The clonotype originates from a man aged 40-49 years with HIV. The starting material was unsorted PBMCs, obtained 3 years after starting antiretroviral therapy. This rearrangement joins TRBV29-1 to TRBJ2-3; either TRBD1 or TRBD2 may fit D (6 bases each). Here the CDR3 DNA reads TGCAGCGTTGACGGCCGGGGGCGCAACACAGATACGCAGTATTTT. The encoded protein is CSVDGRGRNTDTQYF.